The subject of this entry is one T cell receptor (beta chain). Germline CDR1 and CDR2: MNHEY and SMNVEV (reference sequence). J gave up 7 bases and V 1 base, and 4 bases lay outside the gene matches. CDR3 length: 15 amino acids. TCRdb's copy holds only in-frame clones and misses some; the assay was immunoSEQ multiplex PCR. The repertoire includes some 140,000 clones, 91% of them detected once, and 2.8% sits in the top ten. The entry originates in a study of T cell responses to AZD1222 COVID-19 vaccine. The receptor comes from an adult in good health. Sequencing was performed on peripheral blood, taken on day 0 of AZD1222 vaccination. The V call is TRBV27, the J call TRBJ1-6, with 7 bases aligning to TRBD1. In DNA form, the CDR3 reads TGTGCCAGCAGTTTATGGGCAGGGGGGAATTCACCCCTCCACTTT. Encoded protein: CASSLWAGGNSPLHF.